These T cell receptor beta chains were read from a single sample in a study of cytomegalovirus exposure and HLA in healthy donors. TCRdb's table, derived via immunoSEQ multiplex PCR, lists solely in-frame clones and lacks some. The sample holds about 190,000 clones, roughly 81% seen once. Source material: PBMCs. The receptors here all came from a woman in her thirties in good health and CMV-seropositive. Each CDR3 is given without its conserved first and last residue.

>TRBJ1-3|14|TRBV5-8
ASSLLVAGSGNTIY
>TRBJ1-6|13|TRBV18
ASSPPTGVNSPLH
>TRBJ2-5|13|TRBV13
ASSLKRSVGETQY
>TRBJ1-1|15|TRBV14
ASSQSDWAGGNTEAF
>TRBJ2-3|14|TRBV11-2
ASSGASGRATDTQY
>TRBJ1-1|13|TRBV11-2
ASSLVRPGTSEAF
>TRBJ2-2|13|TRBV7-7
ASSRTGGGAGELF
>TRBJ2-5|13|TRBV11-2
ASSAWDREPETQY
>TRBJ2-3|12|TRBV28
ASRPGGEADTQY
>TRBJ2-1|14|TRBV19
ASSSLTGDGENEQF
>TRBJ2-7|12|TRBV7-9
ASSSEGLAGEQY
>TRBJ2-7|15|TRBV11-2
ASSLEWTRGRGYEQY
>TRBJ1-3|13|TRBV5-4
ASSLRGGSGNTIY
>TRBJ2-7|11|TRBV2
ASSEIQIYEQY
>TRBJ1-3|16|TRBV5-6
ASSWPGTGDYSGNTIY
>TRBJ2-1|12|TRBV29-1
SAGRLAGVDEQF
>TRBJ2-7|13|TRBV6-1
ASSVRGAGSYEQY
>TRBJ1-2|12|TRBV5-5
ASSLLGQGGGYT